Presented here are 13 T cell receptor beta chains from one specimen sequenced in a study of molecular identifiers for immune sequencing clone quantification. MiXCR was run by TCRdb on the PCR reads, yielding one entry per CDR3 protein. The sample lists about 640,000 distinct CDR3 sequences, 20% seen once, with 0.85% to 0.9% in the top ten. What was sequenced was naive CD8+ T cells from blood, with Jurkat cell RNA spiked in. Subset specified: FACS-sorted CD8+CD4-CCR7+CD45RA+ naive T cells. These receptor sequences come from a human donor in good health. Some libraries in this study had Jurkat cell RNA spiked in.

This clonotype was recorded at least ten times. The chain couples TRBV7-9 to TRBJ1-1; tentatively, D is TRBD1 (5 bases). V shed 5 bases and J shed 7 bases, with 20 bases lying between them. Germline V gene lookup returns CDR1 SEHNR and CDR2 FQNEAQ (reference sequence). The CDR3 is made up of 15 amino acids. The CDR3 spells CASSIRDPTENEAFF. The DNA of the CDR3 is TGTGCCAGCAGCATAAGGGACCCGACAGAGAATGAAGCTTTCTTT.

This chain uses TRBV4-1 with TRBJ2-2; no firm D call. This CDR3 comprises 14 residues. In germline, CDR1 is MGHRA, CDR2 YSYEKL. V lost 2 bases and J lost 7, with 11 bases in between. Here the CDR3 DNA reads TGCGCCAGCAGCCAAAGCGTAGTTTTCGGGGAGCTGTTTTTT. It codes for CASSQSVVFGELFF.

This clonotype was detected many times. The chain uses TRBV7-9 and TRBJ2-7; the match to TRBD2 covers 7 bases. The germline V gene has CDR1 SEHNR and CDR2 FQNEAQ (reference sequence). There are 12 residues in the CDR3. The junction had 5 bases not matched to a gene; V was cut back by 9 bases and J by 3 bases. CDR3 bases: TGTGCCAGTGGGGGGGTAGACTACGAGCAGTACTTC. It specifies CASGGVDYEQYF.

The chain uses TRBV27 and TRBJ1-2; TRBD1 agrees at 10 bases. Looked up from germline, CDR1 is MNHEY and CDR2 is SMNVEV (reference sequence). This CDR3 comprises 16 residues. The V and J ends lost 5 bases and 0 bases, in that order; junction bases with no gene match: 6. The CDR3 nucleotides read TGTGCCAGCAGTCTGACAGGGGGCTTTCCTAACTATGGCTACACCTTC. It specifies CASSLTGGFPNYGYTF.

This clonotype has ten or more counts. As DNA, the CDR3 is TGTGCCAGCAGTCGGACAGGGCCCTCCTACGAGCAGTACTTC. Encoded protein: CASSRTGPSYEQYF. The chain has TRBV14 and TRBJ2-7, with TRBD1 identical over 8 bases. The CDR3 has 14 residues. Germline assignment: CDR1 SGHDN and CDR2 FVKESK. V was clipped by 6 bases and J by 0 bases; unmatched bases: 4.

Remarks on this clonotype: This may arise from a read error, as a much more abundant clone is one base away. The V and J genes are TRBV30 and TRBJ1-2, with D maybe TRBD1 (5 bases). The V gene lost 5 bases and the J gene lost 13 bases, with 26 bases spanning the gap. The CDR3 is 14 amino acids. Looked up from germline, CDR1 is GTSNPN and CDR2 is SVGIG (reference sequence). CDR3 in amino acids: CAWDSPLDGAVCTF. The DNA of the CDR3 is TGTGCCTGGGACAGCCCCCTGGACGGTGCTGTCTGCACCTTC.

Concerning this clonotype: This clone may be a read error of a much larger clone one base away. The chain links TRBV11-1 to TRBJ2-6; possibly TRBD1 for D (6 bases). The V end lost 6 bases, the J end lost 5 bases, and 17 bases lay between the germline ends. The CDR3 contains 16 residues. The germline gives CDR1 SGHAT, CDR2 FQDESV (reference sequence). The CDR3 sequence is CASRYRELNWANVLTF. In DNA, the CDR3 is TGTGCCAGCAGGTACAGGGAATTGAATTGGGCCAACGTCCTGACTTTC.

The sample holds a few counts of this clonotype. The chain links TRBV24-1 to TRBJ2-7; TRBD2 is a possible D gene (5 bases). V lost 9 bases, J lost 1 base, and 15 bases lay in between. Germline assignment: CDR1 KGHDR and CDR2 SFDVKD. The length of the CDR3 is 14 residues. CDR3 coding DNA: TGTGCCACCCAAGACGGAGGAGCTTCCTACGAGCAGTACTTC. It codes for CATQDGGASYEQYF.

V is TRBV29-1 and J is TRBJ2-1; 9 positions match TRBD2. The CDR3 is 14 amino acids. The ends lost 2 bases at V and 8 bases at J; junction bases unmatched: 7. Germline CDR1 SQVTM, CDR2 ANQGSEA. CDR3 protein: CSVEWREGRYEQFF. In nucleotides, the CDR3 is TGCAGCGTTGAATGGCGGGAGGGCCGTTATGAGCAGTTCTTC.

This clonotype has only a few counts. At one end, the junction sequence differs from germline, possibly due to a read error. The J gene is TRBJ1-1, the V gene TRBV12-3 or TRBV12-4; D remains unclear. The CDR3 contains 11 residues. CDR3 region: CASSLAKEAFF. CDR3 nucleotides: TGTGCCAGCAGCTTAGCAAAAGAAGCTTTCTTT.

The chain recombines TRBV6-2 or TRBV6-3 with TRBJ2-1; TRBD1 is a possible D gene (6 bases). The CDR3 contains 19 residues. Germline CDR1 MNHEY, CDR2 SVGEGT. Trimming cost V 0 bases and J 3 bases, with 21 bases left between them. DNA of the CDR3: TGTGCCAGCAGTTACTCGACAGGAGGATTCCGGATTAGCTACAATGAGCAGTTCTTC. This sequence encodes CASSYSTGGFRISYNEQFF.

This clonotype occurred many times. This sequence joins TRBV5-4 and TRBJ2-7; perhaps TRBD2 as D (5 bases). The CDR3 is 14 residues long. Per germline, CDR1 SGHNT and CDR2 YYREEE (reference sequence). The germline V and J ends were trimmed by 0 bases and 5 bases, with 12 bases remaining between them. CDR3 sequence reads: CASSLDDGVHEQYF. The CDR3, as DNA: TGTGCCAGCAGCTTGGATGACGGGGTCCACGAGCAGTACTTC.

There are many counts of this clonotype. The chain couples TRBV7-9 to TRBJ2-2, with D uncertain. There are 14 residues in the CDR3. The ends were cut back, 4 bases at V and 6 bases at J, with 12 bases in the middle. Germline V gives CDR1 SEHNR, CDR2 FQNEAQ (reference sequence). The chain's CDR3 is CASSSRAKAGELFF. The CDR3 DNA sequence: TGTGCCAGCAGCTCGCGCGCGAAGGCCGGGGAGCTGTTTTTT.